The 9 T cell receptor beta chains listed next were all sequenced from one sample in a study of response to subunit inactivated influenza vaccine. MiXCR was run by TCRdb on the RT-PCR reads, yielding one entry per CDR3 protein. The sample records some 540,000 distinct CDR3 sequences, 20% to 25% being singletons. The sample was also linked to a second study, of T cells expressing NK-cell markers. That source adds: Making the TCR beta cDNA relied on 5'RACE template switching with UMIs.

Source: CD4+ T cells sorted from PBMCs, taken 12 days after vaccination. These receptors originate from a man aged 45-65 years who received an inactivated influenza vaccine.

Only a few counts were recorded for this clonotype. The CDR3 DNA follows: TGTGCCAGCAGCTTAGTCGGGAGCAATGAGCAGTTCTTC. Residues: CASSLVGSNEQFF. The chain carries TRBV7-8 and TRBJ2-1; D perhaps matches TRBD2 (6 bases). Trimming took 1 base from V and 6 from J, leaving 7 bases between them. This CDR3 is 13 amino acids long. The germline gives CDR1 SGHVS, CDR2 FQNEAQ.

This chain joins TRBV14 and TRBJ1-1, with a possible D match to TRBD1 (5 bases). The CDR3 length is 13 residues. V was pared by 5 bases and J by 3 bases, with 10 bases between. CDR1 is SGHDN, CDR2 FVKESK, per germline. As DNA, the CDR3 is TGTGCCAGCAGCTGGGGACTGTACACTGAAGCTTTCTTT. Its translation is CASSWGLYTEAFF.

V is TRBV19 and J is TRBJ2-1; 12 positions agree with TRBD2. The V gene's germline CDR1 is LNHDA and CDR2 SQIVND (reference sequence). CDR3 length: 18 residues. J gave up 3 bases and V 0 bases, and 6 bases lay outside the gene matches. CDR3 loop: CASSIDVLAGGYYNEQFF. In DNA form, the CDR3 reads TGTGCCAGTAGTATAGATGTCCTAGCGGGAGGGTACTACAATGAGCAGTTCTTC.

This clonotype has a count of ten or more. The chain has TRBV5-4 and TRBJ2-3; 14 nucleotides line up with TRBD2. The CDR3 is made up of 17 amino acids. Germline CDR1 reads SGHNT; CDR2 reads YYREEE (reference sequence). Germline trimming cut 0 bases from V and 4 bases from J; bases unmatched to any gene: 4. The CDR3 here is CASSLGTSGGLADTQYF. The CDR3 DNA sequence: TGTGCCAGCAGCTTGGGGACTAGCGGGGGGCTCGCAGATACGCAGTATTTT.

This clonotype has only a few counts. The chain has TRBV12-5 and TRBJ2-2; 7 bases are shared with TRBD2. The junction had 15 bases not matched to a gene; V was cut back by 4 bases and J by 4 bases. This CDR3 contains 18 residues. Germline V gives CDR1 LGHNT, CDR2 FRNRAP. The CDR3 region is CASGSSGVGGMSTGELFF. The CDR3 region has the DNA TGTGCTAGTGGTTCCTCCGGGGTGGGAGGGATGAGCACCGGGGAGCTGTTTTTT.

The chain uses TRBV6-5 and TRBJ2-7; 10 nucleotides agree with TRBD2. The length of the CDR3 is 16 residues. Germline assignment: CDR1 MNHEY and CDR2 SVGAGI. The V and J ends lost 0 bases and 1 base, in that order; junction bases with no gene match: 3. CDR3 region: CASSYSRTSGSYEQYF. CDR3 DNA: TGTGCCAGCAGTTACTCCCGGACTAGCGGTTCCTACGAGCAGTACTTC.

This clonotype was counted only a few times. The chain recombines TRBV7-9 with TRBJ2-7; TRBD2 agrees at 11 bases. From germline, CDR1 is SEHNR and CDR2 FQNEAQ (reference sequence). Germline trimming cut 3 bases from V and 0 bases from J; bases unmatched to any gene: 7. CDR3 size: 17 residues. In DNA form, the CDR3 reads TGTGCCAGCAGCTTGGATCGTACTAGCGGGAGCTCCTACGAGCAGTACTTC. It yields the protein CASSLDRTSGSSYEQYF. The variable domain in full, with the rest retrieved from reference TRBV7-9 and TRBJ2-7, is DTGVSQNPRHKITKRGQNVTFRCDPISEHNRLYWYRQTLGQGPEFLTYFQNEAQLEKSRLLSDRFSAERPKGSFSTLEIQRTEQGDSAMYLCASSLDRTSGSSYEQYFGPGTRLTVT.

This clonotype was found a few times. The chain joins TRBV29-1 to TRBJ2-3; TRBD1 matches at 9 bases. The ends lost 4 bases at V and 0 bases at J; junction bases unmatched: 5. Germline V gene data show CDR1 as SQVTM and CDR2 as ANQGSEA. The CDR3 runs to 15 residues. This chain's CDR3 is CSVGPGQGSTDTQYF. CDR3 bases: TGCAGCGTTGGCCCGGGACAGGGTAGCACAGATACGCAGTATTTT.

The table lists this clonotype with a few counts. The chain combines TRBV7-2 with TRBJ2-4; no reliable D call. The V gene's germline CDR1 is SGHTA and CDR2 FQGNSA. Deletions cut 5 bases from V and 5 bases from J, with 7 bases between. The length of the CDR3 is 12 residues. CDR3 sequence (DNA): TGTGCCAGCAGCCCCCTCGAAAACATTCAGTACTTC. Encoded protein: CASSPLENIQYF.